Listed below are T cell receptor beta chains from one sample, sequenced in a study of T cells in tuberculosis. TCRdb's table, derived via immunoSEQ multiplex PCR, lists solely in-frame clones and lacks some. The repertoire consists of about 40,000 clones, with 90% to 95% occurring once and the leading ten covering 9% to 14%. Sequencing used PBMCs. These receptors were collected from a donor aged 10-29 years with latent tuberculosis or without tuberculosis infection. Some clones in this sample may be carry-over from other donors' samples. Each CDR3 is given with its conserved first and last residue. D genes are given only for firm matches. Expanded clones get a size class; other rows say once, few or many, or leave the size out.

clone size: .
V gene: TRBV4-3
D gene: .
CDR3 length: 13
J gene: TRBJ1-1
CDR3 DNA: TGCGCCAGCAGCCGAGGGTGGGACACTGAAGCTTTCTTT
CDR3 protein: CASSRGWDTEAFF

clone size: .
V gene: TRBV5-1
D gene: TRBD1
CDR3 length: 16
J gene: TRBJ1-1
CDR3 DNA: TGCGCCAGCAGCCCCACGGGAGTAACAGGGGACACTGAAGCTTTCTTT
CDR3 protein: CASSPTGVTGDTEAFF

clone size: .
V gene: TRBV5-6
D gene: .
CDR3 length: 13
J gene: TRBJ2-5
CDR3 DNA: TGTGCCAGCAGCTTGGACAGAAGCGAGACCCAGTACTTC
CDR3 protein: CASSLDRSETQYF

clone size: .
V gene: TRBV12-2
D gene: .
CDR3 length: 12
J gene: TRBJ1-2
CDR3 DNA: TGTGCAAGTCGCTTAGTTTCGGTGGGCTACACCTTC
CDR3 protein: CASRLVSVGYTF

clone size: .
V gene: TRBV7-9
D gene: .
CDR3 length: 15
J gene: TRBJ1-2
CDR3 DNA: TGTGCCAGCAGCTTACTAGGGGCAACTAACTATGGCTACACCTTC
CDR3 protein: CASSLLGATNYGYTF

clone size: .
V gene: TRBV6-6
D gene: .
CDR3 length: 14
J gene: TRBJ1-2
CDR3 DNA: TGTGCCAGCAGGCCCCTCCAGGACAGATATGGCTACACCTTC
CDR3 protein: CASRPLQDRYGYTF

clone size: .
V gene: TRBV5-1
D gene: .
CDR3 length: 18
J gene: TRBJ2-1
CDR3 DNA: TGCGCCAGCAGCGGACAAATAACAACAGGGAGAGGCTACAATGAGCAGTTCTTC
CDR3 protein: CASSGQITTGRGYNEQFF

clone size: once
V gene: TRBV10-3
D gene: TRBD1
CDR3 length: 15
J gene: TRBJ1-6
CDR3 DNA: TGTGCCATCAGTGAAGGGGACAGCAATAATTCACCCCTCCACTTT
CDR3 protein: CAISEGDSNNSPLHF

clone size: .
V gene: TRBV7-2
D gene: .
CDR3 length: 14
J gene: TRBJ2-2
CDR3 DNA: TGTGCCAGCAGCTTAGCTTCAGGGCGAGGGGAGCTGTTTTTT
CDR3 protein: CASSLASGRGELFF

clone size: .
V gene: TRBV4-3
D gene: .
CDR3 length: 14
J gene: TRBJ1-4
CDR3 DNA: TGCGCCAGCAGCCAACGTAGCGCGGATGAAAAACTGTTTTTT
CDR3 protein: CASSQRSADEKLFF

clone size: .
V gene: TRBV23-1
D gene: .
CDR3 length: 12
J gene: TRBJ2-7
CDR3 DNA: TGCGCCAGCAGCGGTGGCTCCTACGAGCAGTACTTC
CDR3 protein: CASSGGSYEQYF

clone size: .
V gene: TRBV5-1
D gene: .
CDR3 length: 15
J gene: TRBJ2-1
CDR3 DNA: TGCGCCAGCAGCTTAAATCCCCAGGGTGACAATGAGCAGTTCTTC
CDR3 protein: CASSLNPQGDNEQFF

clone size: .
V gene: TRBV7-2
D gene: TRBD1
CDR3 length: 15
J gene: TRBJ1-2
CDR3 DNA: TGTGCCAGCAGCTTAGGCAGACAGGGTATCTATGGCTACACCTTC
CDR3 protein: CASSLGRQGIYGYTF

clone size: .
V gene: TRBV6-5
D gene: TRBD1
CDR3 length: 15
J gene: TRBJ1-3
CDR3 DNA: TGTGCCAGCAGTACGTGGACAGGGGGCCGAAACACCATATATTTT
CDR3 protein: CASSTWTGGRNTIYF

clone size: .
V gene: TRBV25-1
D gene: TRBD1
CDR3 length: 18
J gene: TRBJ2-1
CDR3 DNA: TGTGCCAGCAGTGAATCTCCGGACAGGTCCCACTACTACAATGAGCAGTTCTTC
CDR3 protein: CASSESPDRSHYYNEQFF

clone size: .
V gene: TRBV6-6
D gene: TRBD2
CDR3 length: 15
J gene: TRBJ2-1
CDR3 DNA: TGTGCCAGCAGTCACGGGACTAGCGGGGGAGATGAGCAGTTCTTC
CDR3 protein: CASSHGTSGGDEQFF

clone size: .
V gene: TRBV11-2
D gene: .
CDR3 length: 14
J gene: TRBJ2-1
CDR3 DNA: TGTGCCAGCACCTTCCGCCGTCGAGATGGTGAGCAGTTCTTC
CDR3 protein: CASTFRRRDGEQFF

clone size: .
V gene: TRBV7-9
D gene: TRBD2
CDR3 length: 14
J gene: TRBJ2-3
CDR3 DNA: TGTGCCAGCAGCTTAGTAGCGGGAGAGTTCCCGCAGTATTTT
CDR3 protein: CASSLVAGEFPQYF

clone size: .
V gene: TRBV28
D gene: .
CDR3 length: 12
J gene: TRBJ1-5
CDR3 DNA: TGTGCCAGCAGTTTCCGACAGGAGCCCCAGCATTTT
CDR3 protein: CASSFRQEPQHF

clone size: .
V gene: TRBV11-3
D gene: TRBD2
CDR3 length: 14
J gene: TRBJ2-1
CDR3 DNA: TGTGCCAGCGGGACTAGCGGGGACCCTCATGAGCAGTTCTTC
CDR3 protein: CASGTSGDPHEQFF

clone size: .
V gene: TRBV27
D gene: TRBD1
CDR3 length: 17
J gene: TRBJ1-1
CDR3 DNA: TGTGCCAGCAGTCCCCTAGGACAGGGGAGCTTGAACACTGAAGCTTTCTTT
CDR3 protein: CASSPLGQGSLNTEAFF

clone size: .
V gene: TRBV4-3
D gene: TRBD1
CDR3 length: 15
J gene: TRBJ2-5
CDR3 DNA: TGCGCCAGCAGCCGCGGGACAGGCGACCAAGAGACCCAGTACTTC
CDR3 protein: CASSRGTGDQETQYF

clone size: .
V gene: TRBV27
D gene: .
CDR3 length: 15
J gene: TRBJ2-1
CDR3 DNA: TGTGCCAGCAGTTTATTCGGGGGAGCAAACAATGAGCAGTTCTTC
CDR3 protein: CASSLFGGANNEQFF

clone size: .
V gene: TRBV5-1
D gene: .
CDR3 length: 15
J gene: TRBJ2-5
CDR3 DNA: TGCGCCAGCAGCTTGGGTGCGGTCGGGGGAGAGACCCAGTACTTC
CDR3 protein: CASSLGAVGGETQYF

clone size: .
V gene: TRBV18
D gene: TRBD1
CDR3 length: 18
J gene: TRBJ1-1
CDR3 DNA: TGTGCCAGCTCACCTAATCGACAGGGAGTCGGGATGGGCACTGAAGCTTTCTTT
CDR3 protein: CASSPNRQGVGMGTEAFF

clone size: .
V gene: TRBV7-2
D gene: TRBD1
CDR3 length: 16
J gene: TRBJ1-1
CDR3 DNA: TGTGCCAGCAGCTTAGCCCCGACAGGGTCGAACACTGAAGCTTTCTTT
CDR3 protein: CASSLAPTGSNTEAFF

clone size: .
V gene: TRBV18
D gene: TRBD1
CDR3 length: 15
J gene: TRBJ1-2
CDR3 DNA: TGTGCCAGCTCACCAACAGGGGAGTTTAACTATGGCTACACCTTC
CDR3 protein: CASSPTGEFNYGYTF

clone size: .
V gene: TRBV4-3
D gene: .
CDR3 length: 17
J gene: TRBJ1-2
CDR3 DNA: TGCGCCAGCAGCCAAGATGTGGTCCGGCAGGCCTTCTATGGCTACACCTTC
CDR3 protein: CASSQDVVRQAFYGYTF

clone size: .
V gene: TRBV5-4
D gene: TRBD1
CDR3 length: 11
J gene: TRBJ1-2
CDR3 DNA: TGTGCCAGCAGCGGGACAGTTGGCTACACCTTC
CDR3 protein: CASSGTVGYTF

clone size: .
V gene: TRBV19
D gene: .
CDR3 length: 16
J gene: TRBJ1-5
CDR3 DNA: TGTGCCAGCCAATCCCAGGGCCCAGGCCTCAATCAGCCCCAGCATTTT
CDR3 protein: CASQSQGPGLNQPQHF

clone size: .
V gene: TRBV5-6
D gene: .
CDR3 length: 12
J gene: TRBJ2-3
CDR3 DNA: TGTGCCAGCAGTCTGGGGGCCGTTACGCAGTATTTT
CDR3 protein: CASSLGAVTQYF

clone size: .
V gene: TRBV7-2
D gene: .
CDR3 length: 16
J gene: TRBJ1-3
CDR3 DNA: TGTGCCAGCAGCTTCATTCAAGGGGCGCGTGGAAACACCATATATTTT
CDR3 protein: CASSFIQGARGNTIYF

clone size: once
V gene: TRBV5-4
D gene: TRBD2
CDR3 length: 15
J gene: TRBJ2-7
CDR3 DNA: TGTGCCAGCAGCCCCCTGGGGGGGGGTTTCTACGAGCAGTACTTC
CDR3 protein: CASSPLGGGFYEQYF

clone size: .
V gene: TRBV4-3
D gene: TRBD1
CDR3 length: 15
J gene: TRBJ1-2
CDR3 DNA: TGCGCCAGCAGCCAAGACGCAGGGGGTGGCTATGGCTACACCTTC
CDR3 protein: CASSQDAGGGYGYTF

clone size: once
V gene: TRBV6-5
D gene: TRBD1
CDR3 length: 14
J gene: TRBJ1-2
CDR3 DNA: TGTGCCAGCAGTCGACAGGGACCTAACTATGGCTACACCTTC
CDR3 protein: CASSRQGPNYGYTF

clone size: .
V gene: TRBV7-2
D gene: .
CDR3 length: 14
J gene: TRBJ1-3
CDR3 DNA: TGTGCCAGCAGCTGGACTTCGACTGGAAACACCATATATTTT
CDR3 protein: CASSWTSTGNTIYF

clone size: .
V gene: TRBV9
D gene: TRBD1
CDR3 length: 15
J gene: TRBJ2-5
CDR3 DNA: TGTGCCAGCAGCGCCGGGACAGGGGGTGCAGAGACCCAGTACTTC
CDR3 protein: CASSAGTGGAETQYF

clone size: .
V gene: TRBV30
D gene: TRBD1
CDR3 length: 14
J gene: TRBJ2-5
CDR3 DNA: TGTGCCTGGACAGGGGGCTCTAGAGGAGAGACCCAGTACTTC
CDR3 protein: CAWTGGSRGETQYF

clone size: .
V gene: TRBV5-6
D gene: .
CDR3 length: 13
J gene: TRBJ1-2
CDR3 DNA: TGTGCCAGCAGCTTGTGGGCAAGCTATGGCTACACCTTC
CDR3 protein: CASSLWASYGYTF